Below are 23 T cell receptor beta chains sequenced from a single sample in a study of blood T cell repertoires in COVID-19. TCRdb's table, derived via immunoSEQ multiplex PCR, lists solely in-frame clones and lacks some. The sample includes 100,000 to 150,000 clones, around 84% seen only once; the top ten take about 15%. The sequencing input was peripheral blood. The receptors derive from a woman over 75 with acute or convalescent COVID-19.

This clone appeared a single time. The chain links TRBV16 to TRBJ2-4, with 7 positions matching TRBD2. Germline CDR1 is KGHSY and CDR2 is FQNENV. The CDR3 sequence is 15 residues long. V shed 4 bases and J 0 bases; nucleotides not matched to a gene: 3. CDR3 region: CASSPRTRAKNIQYF. The CDR3 DNA reads as TGTGCCAGCAGCCCACGGACTAGAGCCAAAAACATTCAGTACTTC.

The rearrangement links TRBV15 to TRBJ1-2; D possibly corresponds to TRBD1 (6 bases). The length of the CDR3 is 16 residues. V was trimmed by 3 bases and J by 4 bases, leaving 18 bases between them. Per the germline V gene, CDR1 is LNHNV and CDR2 is YYDKDF (reference sequence). DNA of the CDR3: TGTGCCACCAGCAGGGGGTCACAGGGATTTCGCTATGGCTACACCTTC. This codes for CATSRGSQGFRYGYTF.

The chain joins TRBV15 to TRBJ1-2; D is perhaps TRBD1 (6 bases). Germline CDR1 is LNHNV and CDR2 is YYDKDF (reference sequence). Between the trimmed V and J ends, which lost 4 bases and 6 bases, there was a span of 15 bases. The CDR3 extends over 14 amino acids. This CDR3 is CATSIRRQANGYTF. CDR3 coding DNA: TGTGCCACCAGCATTAGGAGACAGGCGAATGGCTACACCTTC.

The chain uses TRBV6-6 and TRBJ1-2, with D perhaps TRBD1 (6 bases). Germline V lookup: CDR1 MNHNY, CDR2 SVGAGI (reference sequence). The ends were cut back, 8 bases at V and 0 bases at J, with 16 bases in the middle. The CDR3 is made up of 15 amino acids. In DNA form, the CDR3 reads TGTGCCAGCTCTAGACAGGATACAGCTAACTATGGCTACACCTTC. Encoded protein: CASSRQDTANYGYTF.

The chain couples TRBV29-1 to TRBJ2-5, with 7 bases matching TRBD1. CDR1 and CDR2 from the germline V gene are SQVTM and ANQGSEA. V shed 4 bases, J shed 3 bases, and the junction held 14 bases outside the gene matches. The CDR3 consists of 16 residues. Here the CDR3 reads CSVARQGRVGKETQYF. In nucleotides, the CDR3 is TGCAGCGTTGCCCGACAGGGTCGAGTGGGAAAAGAGACCCAGTACTTC.

The chain carries TRBV5-1 and TRBJ1-2, with TRBD1 matching 7 bases. Trimming removed 0 bases from V and 4 bases from J; junction bases left unmatched: 6. This CDR3 comprises 15 residues. The V gene's germline CDR1 is SGHRS and CDR2 YFSETQ. CDR3 nucleotides: TGCGCCAGCAGCTTGGAAGGGGGCGATCTCTATGGCTACACCTTC. Amino acids: CASSLEGGDLYGYTF.

J is TRBJ2-7 and V is TRBV7-2; no clear D. V lost 4 bases and J lost 0, with 4 bases in between. The CDR3 runs to 12 residues. The germline V gene encodes CDR1 SGHTA and CDR2 FQGNSA. The CDR3 loop reads CASSSHSYEQYF. Written as DNA, the CDR3 is TGTGCCAGCAGCTCCCACTCCTACGAGCAGTACTTC.

This clone appeared once. J is TRBJ1-1 and V is TRBV29-1, with D unclear. Deletions cut 1 base from V and 7 bases from J, with 16 bases between. Germline-derived CDR1 and CDR2 are SQVTM and ANQGSEA. The CDR3 runs 14 residues. The CDR3 is CSVEGRVGGLEAFF. In nucleotides, the CDR3 is TGCAGCGTTGAAGGGAGAGTCGGAGGGCTTGAAGCTTTCTTT.

The genes are TRBV5-8 and TRBJ1-5; D remains unclear. The CDR3 totals 15 residues. The germline gives CDR1 SGHTS, CDR2 YDEGEE. V was shortened by 0 bases and J by 0 bases, with 7 bases between the two germline ends. The CDR3 bases are TGTGCCAGCAGCTTGGGCACCTATAGCAATCAGCCCCAGCATTTT. Encoded protein: CASSLGTYSNQPQHF. Full variable domain (outside the CDR3, taken from reference TRBV5-8 and TRBJ1-5): EAGVTQSPTHLIKTRGQQATLRCSPISGHTSVYWYQQALGLGLQFLLWYDEGEERNRGNFPPRFSGRQFPNYSSELNVNALELEDSALYLCASSLGTYSNQPQHFGDGTRLSIL.

The chain uses TRBV7-2 and TRBJ1-1, with D tentatively TRBD1 (6 bases). Looked up from germline, CDR1 is SGHTA and CDR2 is FQGNSA. V was shortened by 3 bases and J by 5 bases, with 13 bases between the two germline ends. This CDR3 region has 14 residues. The CDR3 region has the DNA TGTGCCAGCAGCTTCACACAGGGTCGAACTGAAGCTTTCTTT. Translated, it gives CASSFTQGRTEAFF.

V usage is TRBV19 and J usage is TRBJ2-1; the match to TRBD2 covers 12 bases. Trimming at V came to 5 bases and at J to 8 bases, leaving 4 bases not matched to a gene. This CDR3 spans 14 amino acids. From germline, CDR1 is LNHDA and CDR2 SQIVND (reference sequence). CDR3 bases: TGTGCCAGTAGTCAGACTAGCGGGAGCGATGAGCAGTTCTTC. It encodes CASSQTSGSDEQFF. Full variable domain (rest looked up from reference TRBV19 and TRBJ2-1): DGGITQSPKYLFRKEGQNVTLSCEQNLNHDAMYWYRQDPGQGLRLIYYSQIVNDFQKGDIAEGYSVSREKKESFPLTVTSAQKNPTAFYLCASSQTSGSDEQFFGPGTRLTVL.

This chain uses TRBV30 with TRBJ1-6; D is unresolved. Trimming took 2 bases from V and 9 from J, leaving 8 bases between them. The germline gives CDR1 GTSNPN, CDR2 SVGIG (reference sequence). This CDR3 has 12 residues. CDR3 sequence (DNA): TGTGCCTGGAGTTTCAGAGGTTCACCCCTCCACTTT. The encoded protein is CAWSFRGSPLHF. The full variable domain, in which reference TRBV30 and TRBJ1-6 provide the parts outside the CDR3, is SQTIHQWPATLVQPVGSPLSLECTVEGTSNPNLYWYRQAAGRGLQLLFYSVGIGQISSEVPQNLSASRPQDRQFILSSKKLLLSDSGFYLCAWSFRGSPLHFGNGTRLTVT.

This chain joins TRBV18 and TRBJ2-7, with TRBD1 identical over 9 bases. Losses at the gene ends were 0 bases for V and 4 bases for J; bases not matched to a gene: 4. This CDR3 is 15 amino acids long. CDR1 is KGHSH and CDR2 is LQKENI in the germline V gene. CDR3 region: CASSPPGQGRYEQYF. CDR3 nucleotide sequence: TGTGCCAGCTCACCACCGGGACAGGGACGTTACGAGCAGTACTTC.

This clone was detected only once. The rearrangement joins TRBV7-8 to TRBJ1-3, with no clear D. There are 17 residues in the CDR3. V shed 3 bases and J shed 0 bases, with 15 bases lying between them. Germline V gene data show CDR1 as SGHVS and CDR2 as FQNEAQ. The CDR3 DNA reads TGTGCCAGCAGCTTCCAAGGCCCGACAAGCTCTGGAAACACCATATATTTT. Amino acids: CASSFQGPTSSGNTIYF.

The J gene is TRBJ2-2, the V gene TRBV11-3, with 7 bases identical to TRBD1. The germline gives CDR1 SGHNT, CDR2 YENEEA. V lost 4 bases, J lost 5 bases, and 4 bases stayed unmatched. This CDR3 comprises 14 residues. The CDR3 loop is CASSSTGRTGELFF. CDR3 nucleotide sequence: TGTGCCAGCAGCTCGACAGGGCGGACCGGGGAGCTGTTTTTT.

The CDR3 DNA follows: TGTGCCAGCGGGGGATTGCGGGGGACTGAAGCTTTCTTT. This gives the protein CASGGLRGTEAFF. V is TRBV2 and J is TRBJ1-1; tentatively, D is TRBD1 (5 bases). Trimming removed 8 bases from V and 5 bases from J, with 15 bases in between. The CDR3 consists of 13 residues. Germline CDR1 is SNHLY and CDR2 is FYNNEI.

This chain links TRBV10-2 with TRBJ2-7; 8 nucleotides align to TRBD1. Germline trimming cut 6 bases from V and 6 bases from J; bases unmatched to any gene: 7. Germline-derived CDR1 and CDR2 are WSHSY and SAAADI. The CDR3 is made up of 13 amino acids. CDR3: CASRSGTGSEQYF. The CDR3 DNA follows: TGCGCCAGCAGATCCGGGACAGGTTCCGAGCAGTACTTC.

This chain uses TRBV7-2 with TRBJ2-4; D is perhaps TRBD2 (5 bases). The CDR3 consists of 17 residues. Germline-derived CDR1 and CDR2 are SGHTA and FQGNSA. V lost 3 bases and J lost 0, with 15 bases in between. DNA for the CDR3: TGTGCCAGCAGCTTTCGGGGTTACAGTGCAGCCAAAAACATTCAGTACTTC. Amino acids: CASSFRGYSAAKNIQYF.

The gene calls are TRBV30 and TRBJ2-1; no definite D call. There are 12 residues in the CDR3. The germline CDR1 and CDR2 sequences are GTSNPN and SVGIG (reference sequence). V gave up 3 bases and J gave up 8 bases, with 11 bases separating them. The CDR3 region is CAWSWSRDEQFF. DNA for the CDR3: TGTGCCTGGAGCTGGAGTCGGGATGAGCAGTTCTTC.

V gene TRBV19 combines with J gene TRBJ2-2; a possible D gene is TRBD1 (6 bases). CDR3 length: 16 amino acids. Trimming took off 0 bases at V and 1 base at J, with 9 bases between the two ends. Per the germline V gene, CDR1 is LNHDA and CDR2 is SQIVND (reference sequence). The CDR3 loop is CASSIDGQWNTGELFF. For the CDR3, the DNA is TGTGCCAGTAGTATAGACGGACAGTGGAACACCGGGGAGCTGTTTTTT.

The chain uses TRBV2 and TRBJ1-2; D uncertain. Germline lookup yields CDR1 SNHLY and CDR2 FYNNEI. This CDR3 region has 13 residues. Trimming pared 5 bases from V and 6 bases from J, leaving 13 bases between. The DNA for the CDR3 is TGTGCCAGCAGTACGGAGGACGCCCATGGCTACACCTTC. This codes for CASSTEDAHGYTF. The variable domain in full, completed from reference TRBV2 and TRBJ1-2, reads EPEVTQTPSHQVTQMGQEVILRCVPISNHLYFYWYRQILGQKVEFLVSFYNNEISEKSEIFDDQFSVERPDGSNFTLKIRSTKLEDSAMYFCASSTEDAHGYTFGSGTRLTVV.

This clone was counted once. The V gene is TRBV4-3, the J gene TRBJ2-1; TRBD1 aligns across 9 bases. The CDR3 spans 17 residues. Germline V gene data show CDR1 as LGHNA and CDR2 as YSLEER. V was clipped by 0 bases and J by 5 bases; unmatched bases: 8. The CDR3 region has the DNA TGCGCCAGCAGCCAAGAACTACGGACAGGGGCTAACAATGAGCAGTTCTTC. Protein sequence: CASSQELRTGANNEQFF.

J is TRBJ2-3 and V is TRBV2, with 10 nucleotides matching TRBD2. This CDR3 spans 14 amino acids. Germline values: CDR1 SNHLY, CDR2 FYNNEI. The junction had 4 bases not matched to a gene; V was cut back by 7 bases and J by 3 bases. This CDR3 is CASKRGGRTDTQYF. CDR3 bases: TGTGCCAGCAAGCGGGGGGGCCGAACAGATACGCAGTATTTT.